A selection of T cell receptor beta chains follows, all from one sample in a study of early T cells in non-severe SARS-CoV-2 infection. TCRdb re-called the 5' RACE reads with MiXCR, one entry per CDR3 protein. The sample shows tens of thousands of distinct CDR3 sequences, 10% to 15% of them seen only once. Sample: whole blood. The receptors stem from an adult who was a healthcare worker with PCR-confirmed SARS-CoV-2 infection or an uninfected control (not recorded which). Both conserved end residues are part of each CDR3. The D gene is left open where the match is weak. Some rows mark clone size as missing; the rest say once, few, many or name a class of expanded clone.

>many|TRBV30|TRBJ2-1|TRBD2
CAWSVTSGRADEQFF
TGTGCCTGGAGTGTAACCAGCGGGAGGGCCGATGAGCAGTTCTTC
>few|TRBV6-2/TRBV6-3|TRBJ2-1|NA
CASSYYPANEQFF
TGTGCCAGCAGTTACTACCCCGCCAATGAGCAGTTCTTC
>NA|TRBV11-2|TRBJ2-7|NA
CASSFLGTYSYEQYF
TGTGCCAGCAGCTTTTTAGGGACATACTCCTACGAGCAGTACTTC
>few|TRBV20-1|TRBJ2-3|TRBD1
CSARVPGQGAHTQYF
TGCAGTGCTAGAGTTCCGGGACAGGGGGCACATACGCAGTATTTT
>NA|TRBV6-6|TRBJ2-3|TRBD2
CASSYRAGTDTQYF
TGTGCCAGCAGTTACAGAGCGGGAACAGATACGCAGTATTTT
>once|TRBV3-1|TRBJ2-3|TRBD2
CATRAGTSGTDTQYF
TGTGCCACTCGGGCCGGGACTAGCGGCACAGATACGCAGTATTTT
>many|TRBV27|TRBJ2-3|NA
CASSHRDGTDTQYF
TGTGCCAGCAGTCACCGGGACGGCACAGATACGCAGTATTTT
>NA|TRBV20-1|TRBJ1-1|TRBD1
CSARDPTGGTEAFF
TGCAGTGCTAGAGACCCTACAGGGGGCACTGAAGCTTTCTTT
>NA|TRBV29-1|TRBJ2-2|NA
CSSLGTRAGELFF
TGCAGCTCTCTAGGGACCAGGGCCGGGGAGCTGTTTTTT
>many|TRBV19|TRBJ1-5|NA
CASRKGDQPQHF
TGTGCCAGTAGAAAGGGGGATCAGCCCCAGCATTTT
>many|TRBV10-2|TRBJ1-1|NA
CASSSNTEAFF
TGTGCCAGCAGCTCGAACACTGAAGCTTTCTTT
>many|TRBV2|TRBJ2-7|NA
CASSESGHRGEQYF
TGTGCCAGCAGTGAATCCGGGCACCGAGGCGAGCAGTACTTC
>NA|TRBV7-2|TRBJ2-3|TRBD2
CASSFTVAGVTDTQYF
TGTGCCAGCAGCTTTACCGTAGCGGGGGTCACAGATACGCAGTATTTT
>NA|TRBV5-6|TRBJ2-7|TRBD2
CASSRGGGEQYF
TGTGCCAGCAGCCGCGGGGGAGGCGAGCAGTACTTC
>few|TRBV18|TRBJ1-4|NA
CASSPTGPNEKLFF
TGTGCCAGCTCACCAACAGGGCCAAATGAAAAACTGTTTTTT
>many|TRBV6-6|TRBJ2-7|TRBD2
CASSYGARTSGNYEQYF
TGTGCCAGCAGTTACGGGGCGAGGACTAGCGGAAACTACGAGCAGTACTTC
>many|TRBV4-1|TRBJ2-3|TRBD2
CASSQQRGLGRLADTQYF
TGCGCCAGCAGCCAACAGCGGGGACTAGGTCGGCTCGCGGATACGCAGTATTTT
>once|TRBV7-8|TRBJ2-1|NA
CASSLQVLSYNEQFF
TGTGCCAGCAGCTTACAAGTTCTTTCCTACAATGAGCAGTTCTTC
>few|TRBV23-1|TRBJ2-7|TRBD2
CASSHPTSGSYEQYF
TGCGCCAGCAGTCACCCGACTAGCGGGAGTTACGAGCAGTACTTC
>NA|TRBV29-1|TRBJ2-1|NA
CSVGDIRLEQFF
TGCAGCGTCGGGGACATCCGACTTGAGCAGTTCTTC
>NA|TRBV4-1|TRBJ2-5|NA
CASSQDEARPETQYF
TGCGCCAGCAGCCAAGATGAGGCACGCCCGGAGACCCAGTACTTC
>NA|TRBV5-6|TRBJ1-3|NA
CASSLLGHSGNTIYF
TGTGCCAGCAGCTTGCTGGGGCATTCTGGAAACACCATATATTTT
>NA|TRBV29-1|TRBJ2-1|NA
CSAGRTYNEQFF
TGCAGCGCCGGACGGACCTACAATGAGCAGTTCTTC
>many|TRBV5-4|TRBJ1-1|NA
CASSWKQGLNTEAFF
TGTGCCAGCAGCTGGAAACAGGGATTGAACACTGAAGCTTTCTTT
>NA|TRBV30|TRBJ2-7|TRBD1
CAWSGQGYEQYF
TGTGCCTGGAGTGGACAGGGCTACGAGCAGTACTTC
>NA|TRBV10-3|TRBJ2-4|TRBD2
CAISEVLAGGPDIQYF
TGTGCCATCAGTGAGGTACTAGCGGGAGGGCCAGACATTCAGTACTTC
>NA|TRBV15|TRBJ1-1|NA
CATSRDPWAVNTEAFF
TGTGCCACCAGCAGAGATCCCTGGGCGGTGAACACTGAAGCTTTCTTT
>many|TRBV10-3|TRBJ2-7|NA
CAISERYRAYEQYF
TGTGCCATCAGTGAACGATACAGAGCCTACGAGCAGTACTTC
>many|TRBV4-1|TRBJ2-1|TRBD2
CASSPGLAVLNEQFF
TGCGCCAGCAGCCCGGGACTAGCGGTCTTGAATGAGCAGTTCTTC
>NA|TRBV7-9|TRBJ2-3|NA
CASSTRDSRGVTDTQYF
TGTGCCAGCAGCACCAGGGACTCCCGCGGGGTCACAGATACGCAGTATTTT
>few|TRBV11-3|TRBJ2-3|NA
CASAQDSSTDTQYF
TGTGCCAGCGCCCAGGACTCTAGCACAGATACGCAGTATTTT
>NA|TRBV7-7|TRBJ2-1|NA
CASSPTGTPGDEQFF
TGTGCTAGCAGCCCGACCGGGACACCGGGCGATGAGCAGTTCTTC
>NA|TRBV20-1|TRBJ2-5|NA
CSASRQVMETQYF
TGCAGTGCTAGTCGCCAGGTTATGGAGACCCAGTACTTC
>NA|TRBV29-1|TRBJ2-7|NA
CSVETGSGYEQYF
TGCAGCGTGGAGACAGGGAGCGGGTACGAGCAGTACTTC
>NA|TRBV6-2/TRBV6-3|TRBJ2-3|TRBD2
CASSSGLAVTDTQYF
TGTGCCAGCAGTTCCGGACTAGCGGTCACAGATACGCAGTATTTT
>NA|TRBV6-2/TRBV6-3|TRBJ1-5|NA
CASSNREEGQPQHF
TGTGCCAGCAGTAACCGGGAAGAGGGTCAGCCCCAGCATTTT